These T cell receptor beta chains were read from a single sample in a study of blood T cell repertoires in COVID-19. Clones were sequenced by immunoSEQ multiplex PCR, and TCRdb holds only the in-frame ones, with some missing. The table lists fewer than 120,000 clones, roughly 79% of them singletons. Sample: peripheral blood. Receptors originate from a woman aged 80 or over with active or convalescent COVID-19. CDR3s include the opening cysteine and the closing phenylalanine or tryptophan. The D gene is left open where the match is weak. Some rows mark clone size as missing; the rest say once, few, many or name a class of expanded clone.

>15|.|.|TRBJ2-2|TRBV6-2/TRBV6-3
TGTGCCAGCAGTTTGGCGGGTTCGAACACCGGGGAGCTGTTTTTT
CASSLAGSNTGELFF
>16|.|TRBD1|TRBJ2-1|TRBV14
TGTGCCAGCACCCCAGGATGGGACAGGGGGGTTAATGAGCAGTTCTTC
CASTPGWDRGVNEQFF
>15|.|.|TRBJ2-3|TRBV18
TGTGCCAGCTCACCGCTTAGCGGAAGCACAGATACGCAGTATTTT
CASSPLSGSTDTQYF
>12|.|TRBD1|TRBJ2-3|TRBV29-1
TGCAGCGTAGACAGGGGGTCAGATACGCAGTATTTT
CSVDRGSDTQYF
>15|.|TRBD2|TRBJ2-3|TRBV5-4
TGTGCCAGCAGTTTTCACGGGAGGGCCGGAGATACGCAGTATTTT
CASSFHGRAGDTQYF
>16|.|TRBD2|TRBJ2-2|TRBV10-1
TGCGCCAGCAGGGGTCCTAGCGGGAGGCGAACCGGGGAGCTGTTTTTT
CASRGPSGRRTGELFF
>16|.|TRBD1|TRBJ1-3|TRBV11-2
TGTGCCAGCAGCTTTTTAGTGACAGGGTTTGGAAACACCATATATTTT
CASSFLVTGFGNTIYF
>13|.|TRBD1|TRBJ1-2|TRBV28
TGTGCCAGCAGTAGGGGACAGGGTTATGGCTACACCTTC
CASSRGQGYGYTF
>15|.|.|TRBJ1-2|TRBV15
TGTGCCACCAGCAGGGACCGCAGGACAAACTATGGCTACACCTTC
CATSRDRRTNYGYTF
>14|.|TRBD1|TRBJ2-7|TRBV18
TGTGCCAGCTCACCTAGGACAGGTTCCTACGAGCAGTACTTC
CASSPRTGSYEQYF
>13|once|TRBD2|TRBJ2-7|TRBV15
TGTGCCACCAGCAGTAGCGGGAGTTACGAGCAGTACTTC
CATSSSGSYEQYF
>13|few|.|TRBJ2-1|TRBV20-1
TGCAGTGCTGGTGGGAGGGGGCACAATGAGCAGTTCTTC
CSAGGRGHNEQFF
>19|once|TRBD2|TRBJ2-3|TRBV5-1
TGCGCCAGCAGCTTGGCCGTGACTAGCAGGACCCCTAGCACAGATACGCAGTATTTT
CASSLAVTSRTPSTDTQYF
>13|.|.|TRBJ1-5|TRBV12-3/TRBV12-4
TGTGCCAGCAGTTTAGCTACGGGTCAGCCCCAGCATTTT
CASSLATGQPQHF
>11|.|.|TRBJ1-2|TRBV12-5
TGTGCTAGTGGTTTTACGCGAGGCTACACCTTC
CASGFTRGYTF
>15|.|TRBD2|TRBJ2-7|TRBV9
TGTGCCAGCAGCTTCGGACTAGAGATGGGGTACGAGCAGTACTTC
CASSFGLEMGYEQYF
>15|few|TRBD2|TRBJ2-7|TRBV19
TGTGCCAGTAGTAAATGGACTAGCGGCGTGTACGAGCAGTACTTC
CASSKWTSGVYEQYF
>16|.|TRBD2|TRBJ2-2|TRBV19
TGTGCCAGTAGTATATGGAGCGGGGCGAACACCGGGGAGCTGTTTTTT
CASSIWSGANTGELFF
>16|once|.|TRBJ2-6|TRBV19
TGTGCCAGTAGTTCCGGGTTGCTCTCTGGGGCCAACGTCCTGACTTTC
CASSSGLLSGANVLTF
>12|.|TRBD2|TRBJ2-1|TRBV12-3/TRBV12-4
TGTGCCAGTCTCCGGGGAGGGAATGAGCAGTTCTTC
CASLRGGNEQFF
>14|.|TRBD1|TRBJ1-5|TRBV15
TGTGCCACCAGTCAGACAGGGAACAATCAGCCCCAGCATTTT
CATSQTGNNQPQHF
>17|.|TRBD1|TRBJ2-7|TRBV15
TGTGCCACCAGCAGAGGGGGGGTTGGGACAGGACTCTACGAGCAGTACTTC
CATSRGGVGTGLYEQYF
>15|.|.|TRBJ2-3|TRBV5-4
TGTGCCAGCAGCTTGGTAATAGGGGGAGCAGATACGCAGTATTTT
CASSLVIGGADTQYF
>13|few|.|TRBJ1-1|TRBV7-2
TGTGCCAGCAGTTTTTATCGGAACACTGAAGCTTTCTTT
CASSFYRNTEAFF
>18|.|.|TRBJ2-2|TRBV5-1
TGCGCCAGCAGCTTGGCCATGGCGGCGGGTTCGAACACCGGGGAGCTGTTTTTT
CASSLAMAAGSNTGELFF
>15|.|TRBD1|TRBJ1-4|TRBV7-2
TGTGCCAGCAGCTCCCCGCGCAGGGGGCTAGAAAAACTGTTTTTT
CASSSPRRGLEKLFF
>18|.|.|TRBJ2-3|TRBV7-3
TGTGCCAGCAGCTTATTCTCACCCGGCCCAGGCGTTCCAGATACGCAGTATTTT
CASSLFSPGPGVPDTQYF
>14|.|.|TRBJ1-1|TRBV14
TGTGCCAGCAGCCCTATGAGATGGAACACTGAAGCTTTCTTT
CASSPMRWNTEAFF
>14|once|.|TRBJ2-6|TRBV10-3
TGTGCCATCAGGTCCGTCTCTGGGGCCAACGTCCTGACTTTC
CAIRSVSGANVLTF
>15|.|.|TRBJ2-3|TRBV28
TGTGCCAGCAGTTTAGGGCAGGGGAAAACAGATACGCAGTATTTT
CASSLGQGKTDTQYF
>15|.|.|TRBJ2-7|TRBV16
TGTGCCAGCAGCCAAGGGACTTATGGATCCTACGAGCAGTACTTC
CASSQGTYGSYEQYF
>22|.|.|TRBJ2-1|TRBV9
TGTGCCAGCAGCGTAGGTATTGATCGACAGGGGGCGAGGGTAGCGGGAGGTTCTGAGCAGTTCTTC
CASSVGIDRQGARVAGGSEQFF
>18|.|.|TRBJ2-5|TRBV7-7
TGTGCTAGCAGCTTAGAGAGATTTGGAGGACTGAGCCAAGAGACCCAGTACTTC
CASSLERFGGLSQETQYF
>14|.|.|TRBJ2-7|TRBV19
TGTGCCAGTAGTATACGGGGGAGCGGCCACGAGCAGTACTTC
CASSIRGSGHEQYF
>13|.|.|TRBJ2-7|TRBV2
TGTGCCAGCAAGGTGGCAGGGGTAGGCGAGCAGTACTTC
CASKVAGVGEQYF
>15|.|.|TRBJ2-7|TRBV6-5
TGTGCCAGCAATCGGAGAGCGGACAGCTCCTACGAGCAGTACTTC
CASNRRADSSYEQYF
>15|.|.|TRBJ2-7|TRBV7-2
TGTGCCAGCAGCTTACAGACGGGACTCCACTACGAGCAGTACTTC
CASSLQTGLHYEQYF
>15|.|TRBD2|TRBJ2-1|TRBV4-2
TGTGCCAGCAGCCGGACAGCGGGAGGGCCGGGGGAGCAGTTCTTC
CASSRTAGGPGEQFF
>14|.|.|TRBJ2-1|TRBV2
TGTGCCAGCAGCGATTCCGTGACTAGGGCTGAGCAGTTCTTC
CASSDSVTRAEQFF
>14|.|TRBD2|TRBJ2-7|TRBV6-1
TGTGCCAGCCGGGAAGCGGGAGGGTCCTACGAGCAGTACTTC
CASREAGGSYEQYF
>14|few|TRBD1|TRBJ1-2|TRBV7-9
TGTGCCAGCAGCTTAGGGACAGGGGCCTATGGCTACACCTTC
CASSLGTGAYGYTF
>12|.|.|TRBJ1-2|TRBV29-1
TGCAGTGACACACAGGGTGGCTATGGCTACACCTTC
CSDTQGGYGYTF
>13|.|TRBD1|TRBJ1-2|TRBV2
TGTGCCAGCGGCCGGGACAGGGTCTATGGCTACACCTTC
CASGRDRVYGYTF
>11|few|.|TRBJ2-7|TRBV5-1
TGCGCCTGCACCGACAAATACGAGCAGTACTTC
CACTDKYEQYF
>14|.|.|TRBJ1-3|TRBV5-1
TGCGCCAGCAGCGATCCAGGGGAGGGAAACACCATATATTTT
CASSDPGEGNTIYF
>14|few|TRBD1|TRBJ2-7|TRBV5-1
TGCGCCAGCAGCTCGACAGGGTTTGTTTACGAGCAGTACTTC
CASSSTGFVYEQYF
>15|.|TRBD1|TRBJ1-5|TRBV5-4
TGTGCCAGCAGCGAGCCGGGACAGTATTCCTATGGTTGGCATTTT
CASSEPGQYSYGWHF
>15|.|TRBD2|TRBJ2-3|TRBV18
TGTGCCAGCTCACAACAAGCGGGAGGGCAGGATACGCAGTATTTT
CASSQQAGGQDTQYF
>14|.|.|TRBJ1-3|TRBV18
TGTGCCAGCTCACCGTCGAGTCCTGGAAACACCATATATTTT
CASSPSSPGNTIYF
>15|.|TRBD1|TRBJ2-1|TRBV6-5
TGTGCCAGCAGGACAGGGGGCGCAGGGAGTAATGAGCAGTTCTTC
CASRTGGAGSNEQFF
>13|once|.|TRBJ1-2|TRBV7-9
TGTGCCAGCAGAGCCTCGGAGGGCTATGGCTACACCTTC
CASRASEGYGYTF
>13|.|.|TRBJ2-7|TRBV6-5
TGTGCCAGCAGTTACTCGAGGGTAGACGAGCAGTACTTC
CASSYSRVDEQYF
>14|.|.|TRBJ1-2|TRBV5-1
TGCGCCAGCAGCCCAGAACCTTCTAACTATGGCTACACCTTC
CASSPEPSNYGYTF